This T cell receptor beta chain originates from a study of shared clonotypes between healthy human individuals. V was clipped by 4 bases and J by 3 bases; unmatched bases: 4. CDR3 size: 15 residues. The germline gives CDR1 ENHRY, CDR2 SYGVKD. The protocol was immunoSEQ multiplex PCR, while the TCRdb copy is restricted to in-frame clones and leaves out a portion. Of millions of clones listed, over 85% were seen once; the top ten hold 0.1% to 0.15%. The rearrangement uses TRBV10-3 and TRBJ2-1; TRBD2 aligns across 9 bases. This sequence originates from a young man in good health. The sample was naive CD4+ T cells sorted from blood. The subset: CD45RA+ positively selected. DNA of the CDR3: TGTGCCATCAGTGGCGGGGGGGGAGACTACAATGAGCAGTTCTTC. The encoded protein is CAISGGGGDYNEQFF.